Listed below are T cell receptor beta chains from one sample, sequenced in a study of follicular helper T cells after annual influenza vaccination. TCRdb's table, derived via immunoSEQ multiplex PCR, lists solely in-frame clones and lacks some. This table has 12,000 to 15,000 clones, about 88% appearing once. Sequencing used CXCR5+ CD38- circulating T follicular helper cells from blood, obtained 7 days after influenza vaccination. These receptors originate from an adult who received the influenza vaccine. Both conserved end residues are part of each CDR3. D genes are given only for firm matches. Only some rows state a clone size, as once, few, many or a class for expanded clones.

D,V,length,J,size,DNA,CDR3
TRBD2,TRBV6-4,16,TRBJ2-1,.,TGTGCCAGCAGTGATTTGCTAGCGGGAGGGCACAATGAGCAGTTCTTC,CASSDLLAGGHNEQFF
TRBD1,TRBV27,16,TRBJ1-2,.,TGTGCCAGCAGTCAACACAGGGGGGTAGGGGGCTATGGCTACACCTTC,CASSQHRGVGGYGYTF
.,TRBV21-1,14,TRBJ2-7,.,TGTGCCAGCAGCAACCGGGACACCTACTACGAGCAGTACTTC,CASSNRDTYYEQYF
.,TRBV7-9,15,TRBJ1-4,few,TGTGCCAGCAGCTTCAAAGGACAGCTAAATGAAAAACTGTTTTTT,CASSFKGQLNEKLFF
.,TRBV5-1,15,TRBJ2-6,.,TGCGCCAGCAGATCCGTCCCCTCTGGGGCCAACGTCCTGACTTTC,CASRSVPSGANVLTF
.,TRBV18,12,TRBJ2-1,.,TGTGCCAGCTCACCACGTACGAGTGAGCAGTTCTTC,CASSPRTSEQFF
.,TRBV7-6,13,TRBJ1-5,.,TGTGCCAGCAGCCCCGGACACAATCAGCCCCAGCATTTT,CASSPGHNQPQHF
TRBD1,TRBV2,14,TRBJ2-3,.,TGTGCCAGCAGACGGACAGGTGTCGGGGATACGCAGTATTTT,CASRRTGVGDTQYF
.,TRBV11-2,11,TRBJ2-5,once,TGTGCCAGCAGCCAGGGGAAGACCCAGTACTTC,CASSQGKTQYF
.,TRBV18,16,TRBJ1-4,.,TGTGCCAGCTCACCCTTGATTGATGCAAGGGGCGAAAAACTGTTTTTT,CASSPLIDARGEKLFF
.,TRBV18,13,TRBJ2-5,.,TGTGCCAGCTCACCAGGGGCGGGGGAGACCCAGTACTTC,CASSPGAGETQYF
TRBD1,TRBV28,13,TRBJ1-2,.,TGTGCCAGCAGTTCCCGGGACAGGGGATTGCACACCTTC,CASSSRDRGLHTF
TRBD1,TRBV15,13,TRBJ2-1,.,TGTGCCACCAGCATAAACCGGGACAGTCCACAGTTCTTC,CATSINRDSPQFF
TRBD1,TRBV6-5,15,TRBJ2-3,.,TGTGCCAGCAGTTACTCGGGACAGTCGGCAGATACGCAGTATTTT,CASSYSGQSADTQYF
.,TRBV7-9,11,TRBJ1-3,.,TGTGCCAGCAGCCCAGGGAACACCATATATTTT,CASSPGNTIYF
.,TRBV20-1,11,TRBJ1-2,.,TGCAGTGCTAGGCGGGATAGCGGCTACACCTTC,CSARRDSGYTF
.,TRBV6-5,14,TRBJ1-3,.,TGTGCCAGCAGTTACGACTTCTCTGGAAACACCATATATTTT,CASSYDFSGNTIYF